Shown below are 27 T cell receptor beta chains from a single sample sequenced in a study of blood T cell repertoires in COVID-19. Profiling relied on immunoSEQ multiplex PCR, and the TCRdb table lists in-frame clones only, not all of them. The sample yields 210,000 or so clones, approximately 80% seen once. The material sequenced was PBMCs or T cells enriched from blood (not recorded which). Source of these receptors: a man aged 60 to 75 who had recovered from COVID-19.

The rearrangement joins TRBV4-3 to TRBJ2-1; tentatively, D is TRBD2 (7 bases). The CDR3 is 14 amino acids. CDR1 is LGHNA and CDR2 is YSLEER in the germline V gene. The V end was cut by 1 base, the J end by 9 bases, with 13 bases between. Here the CDR3 reads CASSQGGGRGEQFF. The CDR3 DNA is TGCGCCAGCAGCCAAGGGGGGGGCCGAGGTGAGCAGTTCTTC.

As to this clone: One end of the junction does not line up with germline, which may come from a read error. The chain recombines TRBV5-6 with TRBJ1-1; D possibly corresponds to TRBD1 (6 bases). Germline V lookup: CDR1 SGHDT, CDR2 YYEEEE. This CDR3 region has 11 residues. CDR3 coding DNA: TGTGCCAGCAGTACAGGGAGGGGTTTTGTCTTT. This translates into CASSTGRGFVF.

The V gene is TRBV29-1, the J gene TRBJ2-5, with TRBD1 matching over 8 bases. Trimming at V came to 4 bases and at J to 5 bases, leaving 6 bases not matched to a gene. CDR3 length: 13 amino acids. Germline V CDR1 and CDR2: SQVTM, ANQGSEA. The CDR3 coding sequence is TGCAGCGTTGCTCAGGGGGCCCGGGAGACCCAGTACTTC. Protein sequence: CSVAQGARETQYF.

The gene calls are TRBV7-2 and TRBJ2-3, with a possible D match to TRBD2 (6 bases). Germline CDR1 SGHTA, CDR2 FQGNSA. The CDR3 extends over 15 amino acids. V gave up 5 bases and J gave up 0 bases, with 12 bases separating them. In DNA, the CDR3 is TGTGCCAGCAGCCCCCGAGGGACTAGCACAGATACGCAGTATTTT. Its translation is CASSPRGTSTDTQYF.

This clone was seen at least ten times. V usage is TRBV5-5 and J usage is TRBJ2-7, with 9 bases identical to TRBD1. Unmatched junction bases numbered 5, after V lost 4 bases and J lost 6 bases. CDR3 size: 13 residues. CDR1 is SGHKS and CDR2 is YYEKEE in the germline V gene (reference sequence). CDR3 region: CASSTGTGIEQYF. For the CDR3, the DNA is TGTGCCAGCAGCACCGGGACAGGGATCGAGCAGTACTTC.

The rearrangement joins TRBV6-2 or TRBV6-3 to TRBJ1-2; TRBD1 might be the D (5 bases). Per germline, CDR1 MNHEY and CDR2 SVGEGT. The V end lost 4 bases, the J end lost 2 bases, and 23 bases lay between the germline ends. This CDR3 has 18 amino acids. The CDR3: CASSWDLLRTNQNYGYTF. CDR3 nucleotide sequence: TGTGCCAGCAGTTGGGACTTACTCCGTACGAACCAGAACTATGGCTACACCTTC.

This clone was observed a single time. The V gene is TRBV7-6, the J gene TRBJ1-2, with 9 positions matching TRBD1. CDR1 SGHVS and CDR2 FNYEAQ come from the germline V gene. The CDR3 spans 16 residues. Trimming removed 1 base from V and 7 bases from J; junction bases left unmatched: 10. CDR3 nucleotides: TGTGCCAGCAGCTTAGGCGCTTTACAGGGGGCTGGTGGCTACACCTTC. Protein: CASSLGALQGAGGYTF.

This chain uses TRBV5-8 with TRBJ2-1, with D possibly matching TRBD1 (5 bases). Germline CDR1 SGHTS, CDR2 YDEGEE. V lost 0 bases to trimming and J lost 2 bases, with 12 bases between them. This CDR3 spans 16 amino acids. This CDR3 is CASSLEGVLTYNEQFF. CDR3 bases: TGTGCCAGCAGCTTGGAAGGGGTTTTGACCTACAATGAGCAGTTCTTC. The full variable domain, completed using reference TRBV5-8 and TRBJ2-1, is EAGVTQSPTHLIKTRGQQATLRCSPISGHTSVYWYQQALGLGLQFLLWYDEGEERNRGNFPPRFSGRQFPNYSSELNVNALELEDSALYLCASSLEGVLTYNEQFFGPGTRLTVL.

The chain uses TRBV29-1 and TRBJ1-3; 8 bases line up with TRBD1. The germline gives CDR1 SQVTM, CDR2 ANQGSEA. V was clipped by 7 bases and J by 1 base; unmatched bases: 6. CDR3 size: 14 residues. CDR3 sequence (DNA): TGCAGCGCACTCGACAGGGGTTCTGGAAACACCATATATTTT. Its protein is CSALDRGSGNTIYF.

The chain is built from TRBV2 and TRBJ1-5; maybe TRBD1 (6 bases). The germline CDR1 and CDR2 sequences are SNHLY and FYNNEI. The CDR3 runs 15 residues. V was trimmed by 4 bases and J by 4 bases, leaving 14 bases between them. DNA for the CDR3: TGTGCCAGCAGTGGGGCAGACAGGCTTAATCAGCCCCAGCATTTT. Protein product: CASSGADRLNQPQHF.

The chain carries TRBV19 and TRBJ1-6; D might be TRBD1 (5 bases). From germline, CDR1 is LNHDA and CDR2 SQIVND (reference sequence). The CDR3 consists of 14 residues. V lost 6 bases and J 8 bases, leaving 14 bases between the germline ends. The DNA for the CDR3 is TGTGCCAGTAGGAAACAGGACGCTTATTCACCCCTCCACTTT. Protein: CASRKQDAYSPLHF. Full variable domain (missing parts from reference TRBV19 and TRBJ1-6): DGGITQSPKYLFRKEGQNVTLSCEQNLNHDAMYWYRQDPGQGLRLIYYSQIVNDFQKGDIAEGYSVSREKKESFPLTVTSAQKNPTAFYLCASRKQDAYSPLHFGNGTRLTVT.

The rearrangement joins TRBV3-1 (or the pseudogene TRBV3-2) to TRBJ1-2; the D gene is possibly TRBD1 (6 bases). Germline V gene lookup returns CDR1 LGHDT and CDR2 YNNKEL (reference sequence). CDR3 size: 15 residues. V lost 0 bases and J lost 9, with 17 bases in between. This CDR3 is CASSQDLGGHNSYTF. In nucleotides, the CDR3 is TGTGCCAGCAGCCAAGATCTTGGGGGCCATAATAGCTACACCTTC.

This rearrangement joins TRBV6-6 to TRBJ1-2, with D unresolved. The germline V gene has CDR1 MNHNY and CDR2 SVGAGI (reference sequence). The germline V and J ends were trimmed by 0 bases and 5 bases, with 10 bases remaining between them. This CDR3 comprises 14 residues. CDR3 protein: CASSYSGEVYGYTF. The CDR3 DNA is TGTGCCAGCAGTTACTCCGGCGAGGTTTATGGCTACACCTTC.

This clone appeared a single time. The genes are TRBV25-1 and TRBJ1-1; 8 bases fit TRBD1. Germline CDR1 and CDR2: MGHDK and SYGVNS. This CDR3 spans 14 amino acids. Trimming cost V 6 bases and J 1 base; bases outside gene matches: 4. CDR3 amino acids: CASSHGQGNTEAFF. CDR3 in DNA: TGTGCCAGCAGCCATGGACAGGGGAACACTGAAGCTTTCTTT. The entire variable domain, with the rest obtained from reference TRBV25-1 and TRBJ1-1, is as follows: EADIYQTPRYLVIGTGKKITLECSQTMGHDKMYWYQQDPGMELHLIHYSYGVNSTEKGDLSSESTVSRIRTEHFPLTLESARPSHTSQYLCASSHGQGNTEAFFGQGTRLTVV.

This clone was detected only once. This rearrangement joins TRBV2 to TRBJ1-4, with 8 bases that match TRBD1. The CDR3 sequence is 15 residues long. Losses at the gene ends were 6 bases for V and 0 bases for J; bases not matched to a gene: 3. Germline loops: CDR1 SNHLY, CDR2 FYNNEI. The CDR3 sequence is CASRRQGTTNEKLFF. DNA of the CDR3: TGTGCCAGCAGACGACAGGGGACAACTAATGAAAAACTGTTTTTT.

This chain links TRBV10-3 with TRBJ2-7; 10 nucleotides agree with TRBD1. CDR3 size: 14 residues. Looked up from germline, CDR1 is ENHRY and CDR2 is SYGVKD. The V and J ends lost 0 bases and 9 bases, in that order; junction bases with no gene match: 5. CDR3 nucleotide sequence: TGTGCCATCAGTGAGTCCGGGACAGGGGTTGGGCAGTACTTC. Its protein is CAISESGTGVGQYF.

This chain uses TRBV10-3 with TRBJ1-2; possibly TRBD1 for D (5 bases). CDR3 length equals 13 residues. The V end lost 7 bases, the J end lost 2 bases, and 11 bases lay between the germline ends. Germline V lookup: CDR1 ENHRY, CDR2 SYGVKD. CDR3 in DNA: TGTGCCATCACATCAGACAGCAACTATGGCTACACCTTC. Protein: CAITSDSNYGYTF.

The rearrangement uses TRBV5-1 and TRBJ1-1; TRBD1 matches at 11 bases. With 4 bases clipped from V and 5 bases from J, the junction kept 7 bases outside the gene matches. The CDR3 has 15 amino acids. Germline-derived CDR1 and CDR2 are SGHRS and YFSETQ. The CDR3 loop reads CASSLVDRGRTEAFF. CDR3 nucleotide sequence: TGCGCCAGCAGCCTGGTGGACAGGGGGCGAACTGAAGCTTTCTTT.

The J gene is TRBJ2-7, the V gene TRBV18; possibly TRBD2 for D (6 bases). The V end was cut by 3 bases, the J end by 1 base, with 13 bases between. Germline CDR1 is KGHSH and CDR2 is LQKENI. This CDR3 is built from 15 residues. DNA of the CDR3: TGTGCCAGCTCACCTGGGGGGTCAGGATCCTACGAGCAGTACTTC. Its translation is CASSPGGSGSYEQYF.

The chain recombines TRBV12-3 or TRBV12-4 with TRBJ2-2; D may be TRBD1 (5 bases). This CDR3 region has 13 residues. Trimming left V 5 bases short and J 4 bases short, with 8 bases between. Here the CDR3 DNA reads TGTGCCAGCAGTCCCAGGGCCACCGGGGAGCTGTTTTTT. This sequence encodes CASSPRATGELFF.

V and J are TRBV5-4 and TRBJ2-5; 7 positions agree with TRBD1. Germline CDR1 and CDR2: SGHNT and YYREEE (reference sequence). Unmatched junction bases numbered 5, after V lost 4 bases and J lost 5 bases. The CDR3 contains 13 residues. In DNA, the CDR3 is TGTGCCAGCAGCATCGACAGGGTTGAGACCCAGTACTTC. Residues: CASSIDRVETQYF.

V and J are TRBV18 and TRBJ1-2; the match to TRBD1 covers 8 bases. The CDR3 has 14 residues. Per germline, CDR1 KGHSH and CDR2 LQKENI. J gave up 4 bases and V 3 bases, and 4 bases lay outside the gene matches. In DNA, the CDR3 is TGTGCCAGCTCACCGCCCGACAGGGGCTATGGCTACACCTTC. Its protein product is CASSPPDRGYGYTF.

The J gene is TRBJ1-1, the V gene TRBV18, with 7 bases aligning to TRBD1. The CDR3 length is 14 residues. V was clipped by 1 base and J by 5 bases; unmatched bases: 4. The germline gives CDR1 KGHSH, CDR2 LQKENI. CDR3 sequence (DNA): TGTGCCAGCTCACCACAGGGGGCGGCGACTGAAGCTTTCTTT. It yields the protein CASSPQGAATEAFF.

J is TRBJ2-7 and V is TRBV4-3; 9 bases fit TRBD1. The trim removed 1 base at V and 2 bases at J, leaving 12 bases unmatched. This CDR3 is 18 amino acids long. Germline CDR1 is LGHNA and CDR2 is YSLEER. CDR3 sequence reads: CASSQVVIGDREAYEQYF. The CDR3 coding sequence is TGCGCCAGCAGCCAAGTGGTGATAGGGGACAGGGAAGCCTACGAGCAGTACTTC.

This clone was picked up a small number of times. This sequence joins TRBV15 and TRBJ1-6; maybe TRBD1 (5 bases). Per the germline V gene, CDR1 is LNHNV and CDR2 is YYDKDF (reference sequence). Trimming shortened V by 0 bases and J by 9 bases, and 12 bases separated the two germline ends. The CDR3 loop spans 15 amino acids. For the CDR3, the DNA is TGTGCCACCAGCAGAGATAACAGGCCGACTTCACCCCTCCACTTT. It yields the protein CATSRDNRPTSPLHF. Drawing the rest from reference TRBV15 and TRBJ1-6, the complete variable domain is DAMVIQNPRYQVTQFGKPVTLSCSQTLNHNVMYWYQQKSSQAPKLLFHYYDKDFNNEADTPDNFQSRRPNTSFCFLDIRSPGLGDTAMYLCATSRDNRPTSPLHFGNGTRLTVT.

This clone has only a few counts. The rearrangement links TRBV6-2 or TRBV6-3 to TRBJ1-2; 7 positions match TRBD1. V gave up 6 bases and J gave up 4 bases; unmatched junction bases: 14. The germline V gene has CDR1 MNHEY and CDR2 SVGEGT. This CDR3 has 16 residues. The CDR3 DNA is TGTGCCAGCAGCCCCACGACAGGGCTGGATCTCTATGGCTACACCTTC. Translating gives CASSPTTGLDLYGYTF.

The chain links TRBV21-1 to TRBJ1-1; no DNA check was done on the table's D call, TRBD1. TRBV21-1 is a documented pseudogene. The CDR3 has 13 residues. CDR3 sequence reads: CASSKVGATEAFF. DNA of the CDR3: TGTGCCAGCAGCAAAGTGGGGGCGACTGAAGCTTTCTTT.